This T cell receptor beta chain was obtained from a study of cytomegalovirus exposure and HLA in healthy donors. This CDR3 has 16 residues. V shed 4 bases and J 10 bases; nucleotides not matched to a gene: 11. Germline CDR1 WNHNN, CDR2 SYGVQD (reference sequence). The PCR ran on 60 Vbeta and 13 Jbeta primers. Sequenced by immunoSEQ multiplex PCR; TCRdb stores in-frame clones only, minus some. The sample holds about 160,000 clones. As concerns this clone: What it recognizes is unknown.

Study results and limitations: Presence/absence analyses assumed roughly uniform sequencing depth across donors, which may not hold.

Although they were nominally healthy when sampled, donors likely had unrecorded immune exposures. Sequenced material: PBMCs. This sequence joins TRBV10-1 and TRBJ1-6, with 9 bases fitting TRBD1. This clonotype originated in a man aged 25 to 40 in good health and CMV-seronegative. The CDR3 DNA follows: TGCGCCAGCAGTGGGGCAGGACAGGGGTTGCGATCACCCCTCCACTTT. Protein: CASSGAGQGLRSPLHF.